What follows is one T cell receptor (beta chain) and its context. The data originate from a study of glioma-infiltrating T cells after dendritic cell vaccination. Germline V gives CDR1 MNHNY, CDR2 SVGAGI (reference sequence). This CDR3 comprises 14 residues. The ends were cut back, 5 bases at V and 5 bases at J, with 14 bases in the middle. Clones were read by immunoSEQ multiplex PCR, and TCRdb kept only the in-frame ones, dropping some. The sample holds tens of thousands of clones, about four fifths seen once. The sequencing used blood, collected before dendritic cell vaccination. The V gene is TRBV6-6, the J gene TRBJ2-3, with D maybe TRBD1 (8 bases). The source of this sequence is a human donor with glioblastoma. CDR3 nucleotide sequence: TGTGCCAGCAGTGCGAACAGGGGGGGAGATACGCAGTATTTT. It specifies CASSANRGGDTQYF.